This T cell receptor beta chain was documented in a study of cytomegalovirus exposure and HLA in healthy donors. Regarding the study as a whole: Information on immune exposure was restricted to one variable (CMV serostatus).

Remarks on this clone: Its antigen remains unidentified.

Researchers ran the PCR with 60 Vbeta and 13 Jbeta primers. Generated by immunoSEQ multiplex PCR, the TCRdb table keeps only in-frame clones and is missing some. The data show more than 100,000 clones, more than 70% seen once. The V end was cut by 1 base, the J end by 6 bases, with 12 bases between. This CDR3 is built from 14 residues. Germline CDR1 and CDR2: LNHNV and YYDKDF (reference sequence). The TCR sequence derives from a male donor in good health and CMV-seronegative. The rearrangement uses TRBV15 and TRBJ1-1, with TRBD1 as a possible D gene (6 bases). The sequenced material came from PBMCs. The CDR3 protein is CATSRVVRGSEAFF. The CDR3 DNA reads as TGTGCCACCAGCAGAGTTGTAAGGGGGTCTGAAGCTTTCTTT.